One sample yielded the 10 T cell receptor beta chains listed below, sequenced in a study of control samples from healthy donors and cancer patients. TCRdb keeps only in-frame clones here, not all; method: immunoSEQ multiplex PCR. Counted here are 80,000 to 100,000 clones, 80% to 95% occurring once; the ten biggest clones make up around 3%. The source material was blood. The receptors were sampled from a human donor in good health. The donor label of this sample is uncertain.

The J gene is TRBJ2-7, the V gene TRBV19; D possibly uses TRBD1 or TRBD2 (5 bases each). This CDR3 comprises 13 residues. CDR1 LNHDA and CDR2 SQIVND come from the germline V gene (reference sequence). The V end lost 3 bases, the J end lost 6 bases, and 12 bases lay between the germline ends. The CDR3 bases are TGTGCCAGTAGTATCCAGGGAGTGGGCGAGCAGTACTTC. Encoded protein: CASSIQGVGEQYF.

The gene calls are TRBV24-1 and TRBJ1-5; unclear D gene. The germline V gene encodes CDR1 KGHDR and CDR2 SFDVKD. The CDR3 contains 14 residues. V was trimmed by 4 bases and J by 9 bases, leaving 15 bases between them. The CDR3 reads CATSDPTLYGPQHF. Written as DNA, the CDR3 is TGTGCCACCAGTGACCCTACATTATATGGGCCCCAGCATTTT.

The gene calls are TRBV5-1 and TRBJ1-6, with 11 bases lining up with TRBD1. Germline assignment: CDR1 SGHRS and CDR2 YFSETQ. CDR3 length: 14 residues. Trimming removed 6 bases from V and 10 bases from J; junction bases left unmatched: 6. The CDR3 DNA reads TGCGCCAGCAAGGGACAGGGGGAAAGATCACCCCTCCACTTT. Translating it yields CASKGQGERSPLHF.

This chain links TRBV24-1 with TRBJ1-1, with D possibly matching TRBD1 (5 bases). There are 14 residues in the CDR3. Germline CDR1 and CDR2: KGHDR and SFDVKD. Trimming shortened V by 7 bases and J by 1 base, and 12 bases separated the two germline ends. The CDR3 spells CATRDEGKNTEAFF. In DNA form, the CDR3 reads TGTGCCACCAGGGATGAGGGGAAGAACACTGAAGCTTTCTTT.

The V gene is TRBV7-6, the J gene TRBJ2-1, with 7 bases that match TRBD1. The ends lost 4 bases at V and 3 bases at J; junction bases unmatched: 9. Per the germline V gene, CDR1 is SGHVS and CDR2 is FNYEAQ. CDR3 length: 16 residues. The CDR3 DNA reads TGTGCCAGCAGCTCAGAAGGGACAGATTTCTACAATGAGCAGTTCTTC. Translating gives CASSSEGTDFYNEQFF. Combining the CDR3 with reference TRBV7-6 and TRBJ2-1 gives the whole variable domain GAGVSQSPRYKVTKRGQDVALRCDPISGHVSLYWYRQALGQGPEFLTYFNYEAQQDKSGLPNDRFSAERPEGSISTLTIQRTEQRDSAMYRCASSSEGTDFYNEQFFGPGTRLTVL.

The chain joins TRBV5-1 to TRBJ1-1, with TRBD1 as a possible D gene (6 bases). CDR1 and CDR2 (germline): SGHRS, YFSETQ. This CDR3 is built from 14 residues. V was shortened by 1 base and J by 8 bases, with 15 bases between the two germline ends. The CDR3 loop reads CASSLSGGASEAFF. DNA for the CDR3: TGCGCCAGCAGCTTGTCGGGGGGCGCATCAGAAGCTTTCTTT.

This sequence joins TRBV5-1 and TRBJ2-3; TRBD2 matches at 7 bases. Per the germline V gene, CDR1 is SGHRS and CDR2 is YFSETQ. The CDR3 covers 14 residues. Trimming removed 3 bases from V and 5 bases from J; junction bases left unmatched: 6. This chain's CDR3 is CASSSGGGIDTQYF. CDR3 bases: TGCGCCAGCAGCTCAGGCGGGGGAATAGATACGCAGTATTTT.

The chain is built from TRBV27 and TRBJ2-7, with 9 positions matching TRBD2. The CDR3 is 16 residues long. The V segment lost 0 bases and the J segment 0 bases; nucleotides outside the gene matches: 3. Per germline, CDR1 MNHEY and CDR2 SMNVEV (reference sequence). The CDR3 DNA reads as TGTGCCAGCAGTTTATCTGGCGGGGGGGGCTCCTACGAGCAGTACGTC. Translated, it gives CASSLSGGGGSYEQYV.

This rearrangement joins TRBV5-1 to TRBJ2-2; D is unresolved. The CDR3 has 16 amino acids. With 0 bases removed from V and 2 bases from J, the gap between germline ends came to 11 bases. Germline V gene lookup returns CDR1 SGHRS and CDR2 YFSETQ. The CDR3 DNA sequence: TGCGCCAGCAGCTTGGGCCGGGCTACCAACACCGGGGAGCTGTTTTTT. Protein: CASSLGRATNTGELFF.

The V and J genes are TRBV5-3 and TRBJ2-7; D is uncertain. TRBV5-3 is sorted into the ORF group, with uncertain function. The CDR3 spans 13 residues. Trimming shortened V by 7 bases and J by 0 bases, and 11 bases separated the two germline ends. CDR3 protein: CARPLGSSYEQYV. The CDR3 DNA sequence: TGTGCCAGACCGCTCGGGTCCTCCTACGAGCAGTACGTC.